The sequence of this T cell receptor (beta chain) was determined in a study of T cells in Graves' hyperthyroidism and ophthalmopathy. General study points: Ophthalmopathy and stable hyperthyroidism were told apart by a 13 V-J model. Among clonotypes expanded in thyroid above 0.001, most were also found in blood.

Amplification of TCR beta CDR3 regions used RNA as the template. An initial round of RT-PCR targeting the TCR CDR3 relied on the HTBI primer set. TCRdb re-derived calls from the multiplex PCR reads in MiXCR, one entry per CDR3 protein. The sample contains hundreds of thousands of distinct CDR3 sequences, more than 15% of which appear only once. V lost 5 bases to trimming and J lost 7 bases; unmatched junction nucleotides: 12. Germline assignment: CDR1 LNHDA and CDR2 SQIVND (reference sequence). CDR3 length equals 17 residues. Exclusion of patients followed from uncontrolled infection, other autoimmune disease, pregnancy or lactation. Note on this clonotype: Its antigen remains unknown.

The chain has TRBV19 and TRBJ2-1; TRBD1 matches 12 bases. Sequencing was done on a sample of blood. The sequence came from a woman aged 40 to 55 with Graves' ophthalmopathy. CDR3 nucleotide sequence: TGTGCCAGTAGTCTCTCCGTGGGACAGGGGGCGAGGAATGAGCAGTTCTTC. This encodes CASSLSVGQGARNEQFF. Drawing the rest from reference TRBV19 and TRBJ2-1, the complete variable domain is DGGITQSPKYLFRKEGQNVTLSCEQNLNHDAMYWYRQDPGQGLRLIYYSQIVNDFQKGDIAEGYSVSREKKESFPLTVTSAQKNPTAFYLCASSLSVGQGARNEQFFGPGTRLTVL.